Sequencing of this TCR beta chain was carried out in a study of CXCR3-negative and CXCR3-positive naive CD8 T cells. At the level of the study: Summed over all libraries, TRB reads came to some 130 million, with about 1.5 +/- 0.3 million per library. Study-wide points: Memory cells differed in TRBV-TRBJ usage, but naive CXCR3-negative and CXCR3-positive cells had similar usage. Hydrophobicity of TRB CDR3s was greater in CXCR3-positive naive cells than in CXCR3-negative naive cells.

Per germline, CDR1 LGHNA and CDR2 YSLEER. The CDR3 sequence is 15 residues long. cDNA libraries for TRB were generated by 5' RACE incorporating UMI labels. TCRdb re-called the 5' RACE reads and shows each CDR3 protein once, DNA omitted. Recorded for this sample: 130,000 or so distinct CDR3 sequences. Researchers sorted about 320,000 cells of each CD8+ T cell subset in triplicate. For this clonotype: What it binds is unknown.

The specimen was naive CXCR3+ CD8+ T cells from blood. The sample's subset: CD45RO-CCR7+CD27+CD95- naive CD8+ T cells expressing CXCR3 (TNR3+). The sequence derives from a human donor in good health. Some clones in this sample may be carry-over from other donors' samples. V gene TRBV4-3 combines with J gene TRBJ2-7; TCRdb lists TRBD1, though no DNA is available to test this call. The CDR3 loop reads CASSRGQGNYYEQYF.